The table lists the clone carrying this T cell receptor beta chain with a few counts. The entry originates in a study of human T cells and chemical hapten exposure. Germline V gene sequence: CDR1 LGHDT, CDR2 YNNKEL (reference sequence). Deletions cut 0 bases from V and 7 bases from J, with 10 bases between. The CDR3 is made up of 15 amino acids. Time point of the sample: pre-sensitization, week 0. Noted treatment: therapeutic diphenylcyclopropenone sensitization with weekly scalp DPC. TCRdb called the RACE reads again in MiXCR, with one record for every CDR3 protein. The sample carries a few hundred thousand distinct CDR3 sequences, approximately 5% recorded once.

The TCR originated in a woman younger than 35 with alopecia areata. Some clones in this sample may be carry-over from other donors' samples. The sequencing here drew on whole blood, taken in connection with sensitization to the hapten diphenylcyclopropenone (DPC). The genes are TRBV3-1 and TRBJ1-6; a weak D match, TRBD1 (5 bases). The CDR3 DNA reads TGTGCCAGCAGCCAAGAACCCAGGGCCAATTCACCCCTCCACTTT. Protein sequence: CASSQEPRANSPLHF.